Relative to its sample, the clone carrying this TCR beta chain is medium-sized. The antigen is undetermined. This record comes from a study of T cells after posttransplantation cyclophosphamide. Study-wide results and caveats: Donor CD8+ memory clones often dominated recipient blood repertoires at later times. TRB clonality was highly associated with recipient CMV seropositivity and reactivation. Skin or GI-infiltrating T cells shared few TRB sequences with blood.

Methotrexate plus calcineurin inhibitor accompanied controls' myeloablative marrow transplants; sampling was 1 year later. Trimming removed 0 bases from V and 4 bases from J; junction bases left unmatched: 11. CDR1 SGDLS and CDR2 YYNGEE come from the germline V gene. The CDR3 is 17 amino acids. Sequencing was performed with immunoSEQ multiplex PCR; in TCRdb, only in-frame clones are kept and a portion is missing. The sample yields about 15,000 clones, roughly 84% seen once. This specimen consisted of PBMCs, obtained roughly 57 weeks after allogeneic stem cell transplant with calcineurin inhibitor and methotrexate. The chain recombines TRBV9 with TRBJ1-1, with 8 bases that match TRBD1. This receptor was obtained from a male patient in his late teens or twenties who received an allogeneic stem cell transplant from a related donor, was CMV-positive, and had no GVHD. Some T cells here may be from the graft donor. The CDR3 DNA reads TGTGCCAGCAGCGTAGGAGACAGGGGTTTTGTCGGCACTGAAGCTTTCTTT. Amino acids: CASSVGDRGFVGTEAFF.